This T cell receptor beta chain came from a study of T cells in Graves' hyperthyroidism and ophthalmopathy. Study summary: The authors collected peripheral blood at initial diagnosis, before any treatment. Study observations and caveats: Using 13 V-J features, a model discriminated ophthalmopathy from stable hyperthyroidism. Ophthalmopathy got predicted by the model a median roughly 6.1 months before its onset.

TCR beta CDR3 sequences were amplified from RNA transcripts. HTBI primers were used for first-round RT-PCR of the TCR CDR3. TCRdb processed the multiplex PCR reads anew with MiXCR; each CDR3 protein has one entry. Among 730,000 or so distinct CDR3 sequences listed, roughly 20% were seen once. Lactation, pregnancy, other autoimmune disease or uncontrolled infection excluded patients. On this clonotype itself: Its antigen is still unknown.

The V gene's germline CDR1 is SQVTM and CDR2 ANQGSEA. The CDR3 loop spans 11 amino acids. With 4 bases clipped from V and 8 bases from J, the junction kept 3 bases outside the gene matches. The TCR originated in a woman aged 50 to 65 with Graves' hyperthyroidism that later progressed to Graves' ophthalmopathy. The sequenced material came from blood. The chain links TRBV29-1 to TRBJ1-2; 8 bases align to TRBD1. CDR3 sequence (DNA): TGCAGCGTTGCAGGGGGCAGGGGCTACACCTTC. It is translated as CSVAGGRGYTF.